The present T cell receptor (beta chain) was sequenced within a study of blood T cell repertoires in COVID-19. Study context: There were acute and convalescent COVID-19 samples, and they came from the United States, Italy and Spain.

Trimming pared 3 bases from V and 0 bases from J, leaving 20 bases between. Germline-derived CDR1 and CDR2 are SEHNR and FQNEAQ (reference sequence). This CDR3 spans 19 amino acids. As processed by the authors: Reference gene primer amplification yielded estimated nucleated cell counts. Generated by immunoSEQ multiplex PCR, the TCRdb table keeps only in-frame clones and is missing some. V, J and clone size derive from that table, while D and trimming were established from the DNA sequence. The profile covers just over 90,000 clones, with approximately 80% appearing a single time and approximately 6.8% taken by the ten largest.

This chain connects TRBV7-9 to TRBJ1-4, with D unresolved. Sequenced input: peripheral blood. The sequence was obtained from a man in his 70s with acute or convalescent COVID-19. CDR3: CASSFGLAWRSATNEKLFF. DNA for the CDR3: TGTGCCAGCAGCTTCGGACTGGCCTGGCGATCTGCAACTAATGAAAAACTGTTTTTT.